This entry lists 31 T cell receptor beta chains sequenced from one sample in a study of blood T cells in healthy people across ages. Alongside a J-beta primer mix, a sample-barcoded 5' primer served in a second PCR lasting roughly 7 to 11 cycles. MiXCR, applied by TCRdb to the 5' RACE reads, yields one record per CDR3 protein. The sample shows about 970,000 distinct CDR3 sequences, roughly 51% of them seen only once. The source material was blood. Receptor source: a woman aged 55-69 years in good health.

There are a few counts of this clonotype. The chain employs TRBV19 and TRBJ2-7, with 9 bases matching TRBD2. V trimming: 7 bases; J trimming: 1 base; junction bases outside the gene matches: 5. There are 14 residues in the CDR3. Looked up from germline, CDR1 is LNHDA and CDR2 is SQIVND (reference sequence). The CDR3 nucleotides read TGTGCCAGTAATAGCGGGAGATTTTCCTACGAGCAGTACTTC. It encodes CASNSGRFSYEQYF.

V usage is TRBV9 and J usage is TRBJ2-1, with 13 bases that match TRBD2. Germline V gene data show CDR1 as SGDLS and CDR2 as YYNGEE. V lost 3 bases to trimming and J lost 0 bases; unmatched junction nucleotides: 6. The length of the CDR3 is 18 residues. The DNA for the CDR3 is TGTGCCAGCAGCGAGCGGACTAGCGGGAGAAGCTCCTACAATGAGCAGTTCTTC. It yields the protein CASSERTSGRSSYNEQFF.

The chain joins TRBV5-1 to TRBJ2-4; no clear D. Trimming left V 4 bases short and J 7 bases short, with 18 bases between. The germline CDR1 and CDR2 sequences are SGHRS and YFSETQ. This CDR3 spans 15 amino acids. The CDR3 spells CASSKQGSGDNIQYF. DNA of the CDR3: TGCGCCAGCAGCAAACAAGGTTCTGGCGACAACATTCAGTACTTC.

The count of this clonotype is one. The rearrangement uses TRBV20-1 and TRBJ2-4, with D possibly matching TRBD2 (5 bases). V gave up 4 bases and J gave up 2 bases, with 15 bases separating them. Germline loops: CDR1 DFQATT, CDR2 SNEGSKA (reference sequence). The CDR3 sequence is 15 residues long. The chain's CDR3 is CSATGRGFTKNIQYF. Here the CDR3 DNA reads TGCAGTGCTACGGGCCGAGGGTTCACCAAAAACATTCAGTACTTC.

There are a few counts of this clonotype. The chain recombines TRBV20-1 with TRBJ2-5; D may be TRBD2 (6 bases). Trimming took 6 bases from V and 5 from J, leaving 19 bases between them. Germline CDR1 reads DFQATT; CDR2 reads SNEGSKA (reference sequence). The CDR3 length is 14 residues. The CDR3: CSATREAGWETQYF. CDR3 in DNA: TGCAGTGCGACCAGGGAGGCTGGTTGGGAGACCCAGTACTTC.

The rearrangement joins TRBV7-2 to TRBJ2-5, with a possible D match to TRBD1 (5 bases). This CDR3 has 15 residues. Trimming shortened V by 1 base and J by 0 bases, and 9 bases separated the two germline ends. CDR1 and CDR2 (germline): SGHTA, FQGNSA. The CDR3 sequence: CASSLGQMYQETQYF. The CDR3 coding sequence is TGTGCCAGCAGCTTAGGACAGATGTACCAAGAGACCCAGTACTTC.

This clonotype was counted a few times. This chain connects TRBV7-3 to TRBJ2-1; 9 nucleotides match TRBD2. The CDR3 is 15 residues long. V lost 5 bases and J lost 6; bases outside the gene matches: 8. From germline, CDR1 is SGHTA and CDR2 FQGTGA. CDR3 loop: CASSPRLAALNEQFF. The DNA for the CDR3 is TGTGCCAGCAGCCCCCGACTAGCGGCCCTCAATGAGCAGTTCTTC.

This clonotype was seen more than once but under ten times. The chain carries TRBV29-1 and TRBJ1-1, with 9 bases matching TRBD1. V shed 7 bases and J 3 bases; nucleotides not matched to a gene: 6. There are 13 residues in the CDR3. Germline-derived CDR1 and CDR2 are SQVTM and ANQGSEA. CDR3 amino acids: CSALGQGDTEAFF. In DNA form, the CDR3 reads TGCAGCGCCCTGGGACAGGGTGACACTGAAGCTTTCTTT.

The chain uses TRBV12-3 or TRBV12-4 and TRBJ2-5; TRBD1 matches at 10 bases. The J call may be in error: the DNA end matches TRBJ2-7 better. CDR3 length: 14 residues. CDR3: CASSGGQGSREQYF. CDR3 bases: TGTGCCAGCAGTGGGGGACAGGGGAGTCGCGAGCAGTACTTC.

V gene TRBV6-2 or TRBV6-3 combines with J gene TRBJ2-1; D is possibly TRBD1 (5 bases). Germline V gene lookup returns CDR1 MNHEY and CDR2 SVGEGT. This CDR3 is built from 17 residues. V dropped 4 bases and J dropped 0 bases, with 16 bases sitting between them. CDR3 sequence (DNA): TGTGCCAGCAGTTCCATTCTGACAGTGAGCTCCTACAATGAGCAGTTCTTC. Residues: CASSSILTVSSYNEQFF.

The gene calls are TRBV2 and TRBJ2-5, with unresolved D. The V end was cut by 6 bases, the J end by 4 bases, with 12 bases between. This CDR3 has 13 residues. Germline CDR1 and CDR2: SNHLY and FYNNEI. The CDR3 sequence: CASRTDVGETQYF. The CDR3 nucleotides are TGTGCCAGCAGGACCGACGTGGGAGAGACCCAGTACTTC.

V and J are TRBV20-1 and TRBJ2-1; D uncertain. Germline V CDR1 and CDR2: DFQATT, SNEGSKA (reference sequence). This CDR3 has 14 amino acids. V was trimmed by 3 bases and J by 3 bases, leaving 12 bases between them. CDR3 nucleotides: TGCAGTGCTAGCCCTTTTTTCGGCTACAATGAGCAGTTCTTC. Protein: CSASPFFGYNEQFF.

This clonotype was observed at least ten times. The CDR3 nucleotides are TGTGCCAGCAGCCCCAGTCCCATCGGGGCTTACGAGCAGTACTTC. As protein: CASSPSPIGAYEQYF. The gene calls are TRBV7-2 and TRBJ2-7; D is perhaps TRBD1 or TRBD2 (5 bases each). With 5 bases removed from V and 4 bases from J, the gap between germline ends came to 18 bases. The CDR3 has 15 residues. The germline V gene has CDR1 SGHTA and CDR2 FQGNSA.

V and J are TRBV27 and TRBJ2-7; the D gene could be TRBD1 or TRBD2 (5 bases each). Between the trimmed V and J ends, which lost 5 bases and 7 bases, there was a span of 15 bases. CDR1 is MNHEY and CDR2 is SMNVEV in the germline V gene (reference sequence). There are 13 residues in the CDR3. CDR3 residues: CASSPGPGSEQYF. CDR3 in DNA: TGTGCCAGCAGTCCGGGGCCTGGCAGTGAGCAGTACTTC.

The V and J genes are TRBV28 and TRBJ2-1, with 7 bases matching TRBD2. Germline V lookup: CDR1 MDHEN, CDR2 SYDVKM. With 5 bases clipped from V and 3 bases from J, the junction kept 7 bases outside the gene matches. The CDR3 consists of 15 residues. DNA of the CDR3: TGTGCCAGCAGTCCTAGCGGAGATTTCTACAATGAGCAGTTCTTC. Translated, it gives CASSPSGDFYNEQFF. The full variable domain, with the rest looked up from reference TRBV28 and TRBJ2-1, is DVKVTQSSRYLVKRTGEKVFLECVQDMDHENMFWYRQDPGLGLRLIYFSYDVKMKEKGDIPEGYSVSREKKERFSLILESASTNQTSMYLCASSPSGDFYNEQFFGPGTRLTVL.

This clonotype has just a few counts. The chain carries TRBV18 and TRBJ2-3; TRBD2 is a possible D gene (5 bases). CDR1 and CDR2 (germline): KGHSH, LQKENI. The ends were cut back, 4 bases at V and 5 bases at J, with 16 bases in the middle. The CDR3 length is 15 residues. CDR3 loop: CASSRVKGVGDTQYF. Here the CDR3 DNA reads TGTGCCAGCTCACGGGTAAAGGGAGTTGGAGATACGCAGTATTTT.

This chain links TRBV28 with TRBJ1-5; 9 bases fit TRBD1. V lost 1 base and J lost 3; bases outside the gene matches: 7. In germline, CDR1 is MDHEN, CDR2 SYDVKM. The CDR3 has 17 residues. The CDR3 is CASSLYGTGFSNQPQHF. The CDR3 region has the DNA TGTGCCAGCAGTTTATACGGGACAGGGTTTTCCAATCAGCCCCAGCATTTT.

The chain has TRBV24-1 and TRBJ2-3; D ambiguous. The CDR3 contains 14 residues. V was pared by 0 bases and J by 4 bases, with 7 bases between. Germline-derived CDR1 and CDR2 are KGHDR and SFDVKD. The CDR3 coding sequence is TGTGCCACCAGTGATTTGACCCCTTCAGATACGCAGTATTTT. Its translation is CATSDLTPSDTQYF.

The rearrangement joins TRBV24-1 to TRBJ2-7; TRBD1 agrees at 10 bases. Losses at the gene ends were 5 bases for V and 3 bases for J; bases not matched to a gene: 6. Germline V gene lookup returns CDR1 KGHDR and CDR2 SFDVKD. This CDR3 contains 15 residues. In nucleotides, the CDR3 is TGTGCCACCAGTGCTCGGGGGACAGGGGACTACGAGCAGTACTTC. Translation: CATSARGTGDYEQYF.

The chain couples TRBV11-2 to TRBJ1-4, with D maybe TRBD1 (6 bases). V dropped 3 bases and J dropped 13 bases, with 18 bases sitting between them. CDR1 SGHAT and CDR2 FQNNGV come from the germline V gene. This CDR3 has 14 amino acids. CDR3 DNA sequence: TGTGCCAGCAGCTTCGGTTACGGGGGCCAAGGACTGTTTTTT. This translates into CASSFGYGGQGLFF.

As regards this clonotype: At one boundary the junction diverges from the germline segment, which might be a read error. The CDR3 DNA reads as TGTGCCAGCAGCTTGACTAGCGGGACCTCCTACGATGAGCAGTTCTTC. This translates into CASSLTSGTSYDEQFF. The chain links TRBV7-2 to TRBJ2-1; TRBD2 aligns across 11 bases. The germline gives CDR1 SGHTA, CDR2 FQGNSA. CDR3 length equals 16 residues.

Only a few counts were recorded for this clonotype. The V gene is TRBV24-1, the J gene TRBJ1-4, with no clear D. Trimming shortened V by 5 bases and J by 3 bases, and 9 bases separated the two germline ends. The CDR3 covers 14 residues. The germline V gene encodes CDR1 KGHDR and CDR2 SFDVKD. Here the CDR3 DNA reads TGTGCCACCAGTGCTCCCGGACCTAATGAAAAACTGTTTTTT. Translating gives CATSAPGPNEKLFF.

This rearrangement joins TRBV12-3 or TRBV12-4 to TRBJ1-5; D possibly corresponds to TRBD1 (6 bases). The CDR3 has 15 residues. The ends were cut back, 6 bases at V and 0 bases at J, with 12 bases in the middle. This CDR3 is CASRYSGDSNQPQHF. As DNA, the CDR3 is TGTGCCAGCAGGTATTCAGGGGATAGCAATCAGCCCCAGCATTTT.

The chain is built from TRBV2 and TRBJ2-5, with D perhaps assigned TRBD1 or TRBD2 (5 bases each). V lost 8 bases to trimming and J lost 5 bases, with 12 bases between them. The CDR3 totals 12 residues. CDR1 and CDR2 from the germline V gene are SNHLY and FYNNEI. This CDR3 reads CASFRGGETQYF. The CDR3, as DNA: TGTGCCAGCTTTAGGGGCGGGGAGACCCAGTACTTC.

The V gene is TRBV2, the J gene TRBJ1-6; D gene uncertain. The germline CDR1 and CDR2 sequences are SNHLY and FYNNEI. The length of the CDR3 is 13 residues. Between the trimmed V and J ends, which lost 7 bases and 7 bases, there was a span of 11 bases. CDR3 DNA sequence: TGTGCCAGCAAGGAAGTAGGAAATTCACCCCTCCACTTT. This sequence encodes CASKEVGNSPLHF.

This clonotype was detected only a few times. The chain is built from TRBV7-2 and TRBJ2-1; TRBD2 might be the D (6 bases). Germline V gene sequence: CDR1 SGHTA, CDR2 FQGNSA. The V and J ends lost 5 bases and 10 bases respectively, with 12 bases between them. This CDR3 spans 12 amino acids. CDR3 protein: CASSARLGEQFF. The CDR3, as DNA: TGTGCCAGCAGCGCAAGACTAGGCGAGCAGTTCTTC.

As for this clonotype: One end of the junction fails to match germline, which may point to a read error. The CDR3 sequence is CSARARTADYYGYTF. CDR3 coding DNA: TGCAGTGCAAGAGCCCGGACAGCCGATTACTATGGCTACACCTTC. This chain joins TRBV20-1 and TRBJ1-2; tentatively, D is TRBD1 (6 bases). Germline V gene sequence: CDR1 DFQATT, CDR2 SNEGSKA (reference sequence). The CDR3 is 15 residues long.

The chain uses TRBV21-1 and TRBJ2-1; the DNA was not used to check the table's D call, TRBD1. TRBV21-1 is flagged as a pseudogene. The CDR3 is 16 amino acids. The CDR3 sequence is CASGHPSGARIGEQFF. The CDR3 bases are TGTGCCAGCGGGCATCCTTCGGGGGCGCGTATAGGTGAGCAGTTCTTC.

The sample holds a few counts of this clonotype. The chain recombines TRBV7-9 with TRBJ2-3; D might be TRBD1 or TRBD2, each matching 5 bases. This CDR3 comprises 17 residues. Germline assignment: CDR1 SEHNR and CDR2 FQNEAQ (reference sequence). V was clipped by 4 bases and J by 14 bases, with 31 bases between them. The CDR3 sequence: CASSYTSLESPRDARYF. CDR3 nucleotide sequence: TGTGCCAGCAGCTACACCTCCCTCGAGTCCCCCCGGGACGCCCGGTATTTT.

The rearrangement uses TRBV4-1 and TRBJ2-7, with D possibly matching TRBD2 (6 bases). CDR3 size: 17 residues. V lost 2 bases to trimming and J lost 4 bases, with 21 bases between them. CDR1 MGHRA and CDR2 YSYEKL come from the germline V gene. CDR3 residues: CASSQSGRFSGGYEQYF. Here the CDR3 DNA reads TGCGCCAGCAGCCAATCGGGGCGCTTTAGCGGAGGATACGAGCAGTACTTC.

The chain carries TRBV29-1 and TRBJ2-5, with D possibly TRBD2 on 5 matching bases. CDR3 length: 11 residues. Looked up from germline, CDR1 is SQVTM and CDR2 is ANQGSEA. V was shortened by 4 bases and J by 11 bases, with 14 bases between the two germline ends. DNA of the CDR3: TGCAGCGTTGGGGAGAGCGGTAAGCAGTACTTC. Amino acid sequence: CSVGESGKQYF.